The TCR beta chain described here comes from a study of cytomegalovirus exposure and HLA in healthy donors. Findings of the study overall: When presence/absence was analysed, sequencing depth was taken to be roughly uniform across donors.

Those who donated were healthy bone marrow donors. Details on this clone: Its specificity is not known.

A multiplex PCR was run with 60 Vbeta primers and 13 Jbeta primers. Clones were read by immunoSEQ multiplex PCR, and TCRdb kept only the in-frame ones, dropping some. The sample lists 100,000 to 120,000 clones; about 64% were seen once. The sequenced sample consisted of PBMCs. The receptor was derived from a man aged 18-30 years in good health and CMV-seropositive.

CDR3 sequence reads: CSAEGGVATDTQYF. The CDR3 coding sequence is TGCAGCGCAGAGGGGGGGGTGGCCACAGATACGCAGTATTTT. J is TRBJ2-3 and V is TRBV29-1; D perhaps matches TRBD2 (7 bases). Germline assignment: CDR1 SQVTM and CDR2 ANQGSEA. The V gene lost 7 bases and the J gene lost 2 bases, with 16 bases spanning the gap. The CDR3 loop spans 14 amino acids.